This T cell receptor beta chain derives from a study of blood T cells in healthy people across ages (dated by TCRdb to the mid-2010s). For context, the study as a whole: Template switching captured roughly one uniquely barcoded TCR beta cDNA molecule per two T cells in model experiments. The donors were split into four age groups: young (average 16 years), middle-aged (more than 35), aged (more than 60) and long-lived (over 75). Two additional independent replicas of 1 million unique cDNA reads from the same blood draw were analyzed for two donors (one aged 18 to 30 and one aged 80 or older). Donors of different ages were randomly distributed across sequencing lanes to avoid experimental bias. Using deep sequencing normalized with unique cDNA molecular identifiers, the study measured how TCR beta repertoire diversity changes with age. Beyond this particular receptor, the publication reports: The long-lived group showed more naive CD4+ T cells, fewer expanded clones and increased TCR diversity than the aged group, suggesting age selection. Conclusive comparison of naive and antigen-experienced compartments was prevented by the profiling of bulk unsorted PBMCs. Donor CMV infection status was unknown, potentially confounding age-related changes in expanded clonotypes. A strong correlation was found between observed TCR beta diversity and the percentage of naive T cells measured by flow cytometry. As age increased, observed TCR beta diversity per million T cells dropped in a roughly linear way, and a significant reduction was already evident by age 40. Estimates of total diversity based on one million sequenced T cells were considered lower bounds and underestimates.

The CDR3 contains 16 residues, cysteine and phenylalanine counted. The kept DNA is CDR3 alone, 48 bases in frame from the first base. For CDR1 and CDR2, the germline V gene (reference sequence) lists MNHNY and SVGAGI. The V end loses 0 bases and the J end loses 4 bases, and a stretch of 12 bases separates them. The donors were 40 or so Caucasian individuals from Russia, aged roughly 6 to 90 years, who were systemically healthy. Ten milliliters of peripheral blood were drawn from each donor into EDTA-treated Vacutainer tubes. Ficoll-Paque density-gradient centrifugation was used to isolate PBMCs, with at least 6.5 million per sample. Trizol reagent was used to extract total RNA from PBMCs, with at least 5 micrograms per sample. The percentages of naive CD45RAhigh/CD27high T cells were determined by flow cytometry on a PBMC aliquot from every donor. A word on this clonotype: Its antigen has not been determined. Base quality data are lacking; no much larger clone is found one base away.

The library was prepared using 5' RACE. Sequencing was performed on an Illumina HiSeq 2500. A second PCR of roughly 7 to 12 cycles was performed with a sample-barcoded 5' primer and a J-beta primer mix. A template-switch 5' adaptor carrying 12 random nucleotides introduced a unique molecular identifier onto each TCR beta cDNA molecule. At least 2.5 million CDR3-containing paired-end reads were obtained from each sample. First-strand cDNA synthesis was performed from all RNA using the Mint cDNA synthesis kit, with priming by a TRBC-specific oligonucleotide. Following uracil-DNA glycosylase treatment, all cDNA underwent a first 18-cycle PCR with the universal primers M1SS and BC2_uni_R. The paper's data handling went like this. For normalization, 1 million high-quality reads were randomly selected from each sample, with every read carrying a distinct molecular identifier. Instead of being binned into consensus sequences, reads that shared molecular identifiers were thrown out. CDR3 identification, clonotype clustering and error correction used MiTCR with a Q25 quality threshold and the strictest error-elimination algorithm. A nonparametric unseen species model with Euler transformation was used to estimate lower-bound total TCR beta diversity. Using fastp trimming at Q25 and MiXCR clonotype assembly, TCRdb reanalyzed the public sequencing data and kept in-frame beta chains. Duplicate CDR3 protein sequences are folded into a single record with the most common DNA and genes. TCRdb, rather than the study authors, made the V and J calls. The sample contains about 1.8 million distinct CDR3 sequences, around 48% of them found a single time. The ten biggest clones cover roughly 2% of the sample.

The sequence was obtained from a woman aged 35 to 49 in good health. The specimen sequenced was blood. The chain couples TRBV6-6 to TRBJ2-2; a tentative D match to TRBD1 spans 6 bases. The base sequence is TGTGCCAGCAGTTACTCGAGTACAGGGAGCACCGGGGAGCTGTTTTTT. Its amino acids are CASSYSSTGSTGELFF.